The next 22 T cell receptor beta chains were all read from a single sample in a study of CD4 T cells in relation to SARS-CoV-2 and coronaviruses. The unexposed donors gave CD4+ T cells in 2011-2018, prior to COVID-19. CD4+ T cells were isolated from the cells after more than 8 days of culture. Their target antigens are unknown. The table came from immunoSEQ multiplex PCR; TCRdb's copy has only in-frame clones and leaves some out. The table includes some 19,000 clones, just over 75% detected once. Sequenced: CD4+ T cells from PBMCs, cultured in vitro. The receptors shown here come from a human donor in good health.

The rearrangement uses TRBV7-8 and TRBJ1-5; possibly TRBD1 for D (5 bases). Germline CDR1 reads SGHVS; CDR2 reads FQNEAQ. There are 17 residues in the CDR3. Between the trimmed V and J ends, which lost 1 base and 2 bases, there was a span of 15 bases. As DNA, the CDR3 is TGTGCCAGCAGCTTAGGTTTTAGGGGCGGGCGCAATCAGCCCCAGCATTTT. Translated: CASSLGFRGGRNQPQHF.

This clone was counted between two and nine times. The chain joins TRBV2 to TRBJ1-1; the D is unclear. Trimming removed 8 bases at V and 7 bases at J, with 11 bases between. The V gene's germline CDR1 is SNHLY and CDR2 FYNNEI. CDR3 length equals 11 residues. The CDR3 loop is CASLDGVEAFF. The CDR3 nucleotides read TGTGCCAGCCTCGACGGGGTTGAAGCTTTCTTT.

The sample holds a few counts of this clone. The genes are TRBV7-9 and TRBJ2-7, with D perhaps matching TRBD1 or TRBD2 (6 bases each). The CDR3 contains 14 residues. Germline values: CDR1 SEHNR, CDR2 FQNEAQ (reference sequence). V was cut by 3 bases and J by 0 bases, with 9 bases left in between. The CDR3 here is CASSFGGLSYEQYF. Here the CDR3 DNA reads TGTGCCAGCAGCTTTGGGGGGCTCTCCTACGAGCAGTACTTC.

Remarks on this clone: Other DNA sequences in the same sample also yield this CDR3. The chain employs TRBV11-3 and TRBJ2-3; no firm D call. The germline gives CDR1 SGHNT, CDR2 YENEEA. Trimming pared 0 bases from V and 1 base from J, leaving 5 bases between. The CDR3 covers 14 residues. The CDR3 protein is CASSLEGGTDTQYF. CDR3 nucleotides: TGTGCCAGCAGCTTAGAGGGCGGCACAGATACGCAGTATTTT.

V is TRBV5-6 and J is TRBJ2-7; 11 nucleotides line up with TRBD2. This CDR3 is built from 15 residues. The V and J ends lost 6 bases and 0 bases, in that order; junction bases with no gene match: 5. Germline CDR1 SGHDT, CDR2 YYEEEE. CDR3 in amino acids: CASTLSGRGSYEQYF. The CDR3 coding sequence is TGTGCCAGCACCCTTAGCGGGAGGGGCTCCTACGAGCAGTACTTC.

The chain carries TRBV5-1 and TRBJ1-2; TRBD1 matches at 8 bases. The CDR3 spans 14 residues. Germline CDR1 reads SGHRS; CDR2 reads YFSETQ. With 3 bases clipped from V and 8 bases from J, the junction kept 9 bases outside the gene matches. The chain's CDR3 is CASSSTTGGSGYTF. As DNA, the CDR3 is TGCGCCAGCAGCTCGACTACAGGGGGTTCGGGCTACACCTTC.

V usage is TRBV6-2 or TRBV6-3 and J usage is TRBJ2-3, with TRBD2 matching over 15 bases. CDR3 size: 19 residues. Germline CDR1 MNHEY, CDR2 SVGEGT. J gave up 2 bases and V 1 base, and 7 bases lay outside the gene matches. CDR3 in amino acids: CASSYWGLAGGPYTDTQYF. CDR3 nucleotide sequence: TGTGCCAGCAGTTACTGGGGACTAGCGGGGGGTCCCTACACAGATACGCAGTATTTT.

The V call is TRBV4-2, the J call TRBJ2-7, with TRBD1 identical over 10 bases. This CDR3 is built from 16 residues. Trimming took 4 bases from V and 7 from J; bases not matched to a gene: 13. Germline V gene lookup returns CDR1 LGHNA and CDR2 YNFKEQ. CDR3 DNA: TGTGCCAGCAGCCCGCCGGGACAGGGGTCTGCCGGGGAGCAGTACTTC. It codes for CASSPPGQGSAGEQYF.

The V and J genes are TRBV9 and TRBJ1-6, with D unresolved. The germline V and J ends were trimmed by 0 bases and 10 bases, with 14 bases remaining between them. This CDR3 has 15 residues. The germline CDR1 and CDR2 sequences are SGDLS and YYNGEE. CDR3 residues: CASSVGSEGDSPLHF. DNA of the CDR3: TGTGCCAGCAGCGTAGGTTCGGAGGGCGACTCACCCCTCCACTTT.

The rearrangement uses TRBV4-2 and TRBJ2-2; a weak D match, TRBD2 (6 bases). Germline CDR1 LGHNA, CDR2 YNFKEQ. Trimming left V 7 bases short and J 7 bases short, with 19 bases between. CDR3 length equals 15 residues. The CDR3 region is CASTFEEGRGGELFF. The CDR3 DNA reads as TGTGCCAGCACCTTCGAGGAGGGCCGGGGCGGGGAGCTGTTTTTT.

This chain links TRBV19 with TRBJ1-1; TRBD1 matches 8 bases. The trim removed 5 bases at V and 4 bases at J, leaving 6 bases unmatched. Germline lookup yields CDR1 LNHDA and CDR2 SQIVND (reference sequence). This CDR3 has 14 residues. CDR3 loop: CASSQTGALTEAFF. The CDR3 DNA reads TGTGCCAGTAGTCAGACAGGGGCTCTCACTGAAGCTTTCTTT. Complete variable domain (other parts from reference TRBV19 and TRBJ1-1): DGGITQSPKYLFRKEGQNVTLSCEQNLNHDAMYWYRQDPGQGLRLIYYSQIVNDFQKGDIAEGYSVSREKKESFPLTVTSAQKNPTAFYLCASSQTGALTEAFFGQGTRLTVV.

The V and J genes are TRBV11-2 and TRBJ2-1; no reliable D call. V was clipped by 4 bases and J by 3 bases, with 19 bases between them. The CDR3 spans 17 residues. Germline V gene lookup returns CDR1 SGHAT and CDR2 FQNNGV. The DNA of the CDR3 is TGTGCCAGCAGCTCCGACGCTACCCGCAAGTTCTACAATGAGCAGTTCTTC. Its translation is CASSSDATRKFYNEQFF.

This clone has only a few counts. The rearrangement uses TRBV29-1 and TRBJ2-3; TRBD2 aligns across 10 bases. Per the germline V gene, CDR1 is SQVTM and CDR2 is ANQGSEA. The CDR3 contains 14 residues. V gave up 6 bases and J gave up 5 bases; unmatched junction bases: 8. CDR3 DNA sequence: TGCAGCGTAGCGGGGGGGCAGGGAGTAGATACGCAGTATTTT. Translated: CSVAGGQGVDTQYF.

The rearrangement uses TRBV7-2 and TRBJ2-2; 8 bases align to TRBD2. The V segment lost 1 base and the J segment 4 bases; nucleotides outside the gene matches: 2. Per germline, CDR1 SGHTA and CDR2 FQGNSA. CDR3 length: 15 amino acids. The CDR3 DNA reads TGTGCCAGCAGCTTAGGTCTAGCGGGCACCGGGGAGCTGTTTTTT. It specifies CASSLGLAGTGELFF.

The chain combines TRBV4-1 with TRBJ2-1; no reliable D call. The CDR3 contains 17 residues. V lost 3 bases and J 0 bases, leaving 15 bases between the germline ends. CDR1 is MGHRA, CDR2 YSYEKL, per germline. DNA of the CDR3: TGCGCCAGCAGCCACCTTTTCGCGCCAAGCTCCTACAATGAGCAGTTCTTC. Encoded protein: CASSHLFAPSSYNEQFF.

The chain employs TRBV30 and TRBJ2-1, with 8 bases identical to TRBD2. Trimming cost V 0 bases and J 9 bases; bases outside gene matches: 13. This CDR3 contains 16 residues. Germline CDR1 GTSNPN, CDR2 SVGIG (reference sequence). CDR3 nucleotide sequence: TGTGCCTGGAGTGTAGGGGCCTGGACTAGCCAGGCTGAGCAGTTCTTC. This encodes CAWSVGAWTSQAEQFF.

The rearrangement uses TRBV5-1 and TRBJ2-5, with 12 nucleotides matching TRBD2. CDR1 SGHRS and CDR2 YFSETQ come from the germline V gene. This CDR3 contains 18 residues. V shed 4 bases, J shed 5 bases, and the junction held 15 bases outside the gene matches. This chain's CDR3 is CASSPNPKLAGGGETQYF. The CDR3 bases are TGCGCCAGCAGCCCCAATCCAAAACTAGCGGGAGGAGGGGAGACCCAGTACTTC.

This clone was seen a few times. This chain uses TRBV18 with TRBJ2-4, with 9 bases matching TRBD1. Germline V lookup: CDR1 KGHSH, CDR2 LQKENI. This CDR3 contains 14 residues. The V and J ends lost 3 bases and 5 bases, in that order; junction bases with no gene match: 2. CDR3 amino acids: CASSPDRGQNIQYF. The DNA of the CDR3 is TGTGCCAGCTCACCGGACAGGGGCCAAAACATTCAGTACTTC.

V is TRBV19 and J is TRBJ2-7, with 8 bases identical to TRBD1. J gave up 7 bases and V 5 bases, and 13 bases lay outside the gene matches. Germline V gene sequence: CDR1 LNHDA, CDR2 SQIVND (reference sequence). CDR3 length: 15 amino acids. The CDR3 nucleotides are TGTGCCAGTAGTTTGAACGCCGGGACAGGAGAAGAGCAGTACTTC. This codes for CASSLNAGTGEEQYF.

This chain's CDR3 is CSVERAGELYGYTF. Written as DNA, the CDR3 is TGCAGCGTTGAGCGGGCAGGGGAACTCTATGGCTACACCTTC. The rearrangement links TRBV29-1 to TRBJ1-2; a possible D gene is TRBD1 (6 bases). Trimming cost V 3 bases and J 4 bases, with 15 bases left between them. Germline CDR1 reads SQVTM; CDR2 reads ANQGSEA. The CDR3 is 14 amino acids. Full variable domain (rest looked up from reference TRBV29-1 and TRBJ1-2): SAVISQKPSRDICQRGTSLTIQCQVDSQVTMMFWYRQQPGQSLTLIATANQGSEATYESGFVIDKFPISRPNLTFSTLTVSNMSPEDSSIYLCSVERAGELYGYTFGSGTRLTVV.

This chain links TRBV12-3 or TRBV12-4 with TRBJ1-1; no reliable D call. The V and J ends lost 3 bases and 11 bases respectively, with 10 bases between them. There are 11 residues in the CDR3. Here the CDR3 reads CASSLGRDAFF. CDR3 nucleotides: TGTGCCAGCAGTTTGGGGAGGGATGCTTTCTTT.

This clone came up a few times. V and J are TRBV27 and TRBJ1-1, with unresolved D. The ends were cut back, 5 bases at V and 5 bases at J, with 12 bases in the middle. This CDR3 contains 13 residues. Looked up from germline, CDR1 is MNHEY and CDR2 is SMNVEV (reference sequence). For the CDR3, the DNA is TGTGCCAGCAGTCCCCGAGGTAGGACTGAAGCTTTCTTT. The encoded protein is CASSPRGRTEAFF.